This T cell receptor beta chain came from a study of molecular identifiers for immune sequencing clone quantification. With V trimmed by 2 bases and J by 6 bases, 6 bases remained unmatched. CDR1 is SEHNR and CDR2 is FQNEAQ in the germline V gene (reference sequence). This CDR3 contains 14 residues. Of note for this clonotype: Given a much more abundant clone one base away, this may be a read error.

MiXCR was run by TCRdb on the PCR reads, yielding one entry per CDR3 protein. Of about 640,000 distinct CDR3 sequences listed, 15% to 20% are singletons. This receptor was taken from a human donor in good health. Some libraries in this study had Jurkat cell RNA spiked in. The rearrangement joins TRBV7-9 to TRBJ1-1; 7 nucleotides match TRBD1. The sequencing sample was made of naive CD8+ T cells from blood, with Jurkat cell RNA spiked in. Subset defined: FACS-sorted CD8+CD4-CCR7+CD45RA+ naive T cells. The CDR3 DNA reads TGTGCCAGCAGCTTATCGGGACAGACCTCTGAAGCTTTCTTT. Translating it yields CASSLSGQTSEAFF. The full variable domain, with the rest looked up from reference TRBV7-9 and TRBJ1-1, is DTGVSQNPRHKITKRGQNVTFRCDPISEHNRLYWYRQTLGQGPEFLTYFQNEAQLEKSRLLSDRFSAERPKGSFSTLEIQRTEQGDSAMYLCASSLSGQTSEAFFGQGTRLTVV.